The 26 T cell receptor beta chains below come from one sample, sequenced in a study of CD8 T cells in Susac syndrome. Random hexamers primed reverse transcription of about 0.45 to 1 ug RNA. TCRdb re-called the immunoSEQ multiplex PCR reads with MiXCR, one entry per CDR3 protein. The table shows some 120,000 distinct CDR3 sequences, with approximately 90% occurring only once. The sequenced sample was CD8+ T cells from PBMCs. These receptors were obtained from a human donor in good health.

The genes are TRBV6-1 and TRBJ2-3; a weak D match, TRBD2 (5 bases). The CDR3 has 13 residues. The V end lost 3 bases, the J end lost 14 bases, and 18 bases lay between the germline ends. Germline V CDR1 and CDR2: MNHNS, SASEGT. The CDR3 is CASSDLTRTRRYF. The CDR3 DNA reads as TGTGCCAGCAGTGATTTAACGCGAACTAGGCGGTATTTT.

The CDR3 is CASSSRQGAFDYGYTF. In DNA form, the CDR3 reads TGTGCCAGCAGCTCAAGACAGGGGGCCTTCGACTATGGCTACACCTTC. The chain carries TRBV13 and TRBJ1-2; the match to TRBD1 covers 10 bases. The CDR3 totals 16 residues. J was trimmed by 3 bases and V by 4 bases; bases with no gene match: 8. Germline V gives CDR1 PRHDT, CDR2 FYEKMQ (reference sequence).

This clonotype was seen just once. CDR3 nucleotides: TGCAGCGTTGAGAGCACAGATCATGATACGCAGTATTTT. It translates to CSVESTDHDTQYF. V and J are TRBV29-1 and TRBJ2-3, with no clear D. The V end lost 3 bases, the J end lost 6 bases, and 13 bases lay between the germline ends. In germline, CDR1 is SQVTM, CDR2 ANQGSEA. This CDR3 is built from 13 residues.

This rearrangement joins TRBV15 to TRBJ1-1; D uncertain. V lost 0 bases and J 4 bases, leaving 12 bases between the germline ends. Germline V gene lookup returns CDR1 LNHNV and CDR2 YYDKDF (reference sequence). The CDR3 contains 15 residues. The CDR3 reads CATSRDQAPGTEAFF. The CDR3 region has the DNA TGTGCCACCAGCAGAGATCAGGCCCCAGGCACTGAAGCTTTCTTT.

The rearrangement links TRBV10-3 to TRBJ1-2; D gene ambiguous. CDR3 length: 14 residues. V shed 6 bases and J shed 0 bases, with 11 bases lying between them. The V gene's germline CDR1 is ENHRY and CDR2 SYGVKD. The CDR3: CAISRVDTNYGYTF. Written as DNA, the CDR3 is TGTGCCATCAGCCGGGTAGATACTAACTATGGCTACACCTTC.

This clonotype was seen once. The chain carries TRBV3-1 and TRBJ2-3; D is undetermined. Germline V gives CDR1 LGHDT, CDR2 YNNKEL (reference sequence). This CDR3 region has 12 residues. Trimming took off 2 bases at V and 7 bases at J, with 7 bases between the two ends. The CDR3 spells CASSQTTYTQYF. In DNA, the CDR3 is TGTGCCAGCAGCCAAACCACGTATACGCAGTATTTT.

The chain has TRBV6-5 and TRBJ2-1, with D perhaps matching TRBD1 or TRBD2 (5 bases each). V lost 2 bases and J lost 4, with 12 bases in between. Germline V gene sequence: CDR1 MNHEY, CDR2 SVGAGI. The CDR3 totals 15 residues. The CDR3 region is CASSYEGRVYNEQFF. In DNA form, the CDR3 reads TGTGCCAGCAGTTACGAGGGACGAGTTTACAATGAGCAGTTCTTC.

The chain joins TRBV6-2 or TRBV6-3 to TRBJ2-6; tentatively, D is TRBD1 (6 bases). Trimming pared 8 bases from V and 0 bases from J, leaving 14 bases between. Germline V lookup: CDR1 MNHEY, CDR2 SVGEGT. The CDR3 runs 16 residues. The CDR3 is CASGKDSFSGANVLTF. CDR3 sequence (DNA): TGTGCCAGCGGTAAGGACAGCTTCTCTGGGGCCAACGTCCTGACTTTC.

The chain carries TRBV7-2 and TRBJ2-5, with a tentative D call TRBD2 (7 bases). The germline CDR1 and CDR2 sequences are SGHTA and FQGNSA. The CDR3 contains 15 residues. The V end was cut by 0 bases, the J end by 5 bases, with 13 bases between. The CDR3 sequence is CASSLAGGGWETQYF. The CDR3, as DNA: TGTGCCAGCAGCTTAGCAGGGGGGGGCTGGGAGACCCAGTACTTC.

This rearrangement joins TRBV7-2 to TRBJ1-1; possible D gene TRBD1, 6 bases. This CDR3 is built from 13 residues. Germline V gene data show CDR1 as SGHTA and CDR2 as FQGNSA. The V and J ends lost 6 bases and 10 bases respectively, with 18 bases between them. CDR3: CASRYAGAPGAFF. The CDR3 DNA sequence: TGTGCCAGCAGATATGCGGGGGCGCCCGGAGCTTTCTTT.

This sequence joins TRBV25-1 and TRBJ1-1; D is unclear. Trimming stripped 0 bases from V and 1 base from J, with 15 bases between. The CDR3 consists of 17 residues. Germline lookup yields CDR1 MGHDK and CDR2 SYGVNS. The CDR3 is CASSEYRRADSNTEAFF. The CDR3 nucleotides read TGTGCCAGCAGTGAATATAGGCGGGCAGATTCGAACACTGAAGCTTTCTTT.

J is TRBJ1-5 and V is TRBV20-1; no clear D gene. Germline V gene lookup returns CDR1 DFQATT and CDR2 SNEGSKA (reference sequence). V dropped 3 bases and J dropped 7 bases, with 10 bases sitting between them. CDR3 length: 12 amino acids. CDR3 residues: CSARKGSQPQHF. The CDR3 nucleotides are TGCAGTGCTAGGAAAGGGAGCCAGCCCCAGCATTTT.

The chain uses TRBV12-3 or TRBV12-4 and TRBJ1-5; D is perhaps TRBD1 (5 bases). V was trimmed by 5 bases and J by 7 bases, leaving 12 bases between them. The CDR3 sequence is 13 residues long. The CDR3 sequence: CASSLAWGQPQHF. CDR3 sequence (DNA): TGTGCCAGCAGTCTGGCGTGGGGGCAGCCCCAGCATTTT.

This chain uses TRBV12-3 or TRBV12-4 with TRBJ1-2; TRBD1 agrees at 8 bases. J was trimmed by 8 bases and V by 7 bases; bases with no gene match: 6. This CDR3 spans 12 amino acids. In DNA form, the CDR3 reads TGTGCCAGCACCTCAGGGGGCTACGGCTACACCTTC. Translating it yields CASTSGGYGYTF.

The CDR3 bases are TGCAGTGCTAGAGATCTGGGACGGGTGTCCTACGAGCAGTACTTC. Its translation: CSARDLGRVSYEQYF. This chain joins TRBV20-1 and TRBJ2-7; the D gene could be TRBD1 or TRBD2 (5 bases each). Germline V gives CDR1 DFQATT, CDR2 SNEGSKA (reference sequence). This CDR3 comprises 15 residues. Trimming removed 0 bases at V and 1 base at J, with 13 bases between.

V is TRBV6-4 and J is TRBJ2-3; D gene ambiguous. CDR3 length equals 15 residues. V was pared by 2 bases and J by 1 base, with 10 bases between. Germline CDR1 is MRHNA and CDR2 is SNTAGT. CDR3 region: CASSDSLKGTDTQYF. CDR3 in DNA: TGTGCCAGCAGTGACAGTCTAAAGGGCACAGATACGCAGTATTTT.

The gene calls are TRBV4-3 and TRBJ1-5; D unresolved. CDR1 and CDR2 from the germline V gene are LGHNA and YSLEER. Trimming left V 1 base short and J 4 bases short, with 5 bases between. This CDR3 spans 13 amino acids. The CDR3 sequence is CASSQVLNQPQHF. CDR3 DNA sequence: TGCGCCAGCAGCCAAGTTTTGAATCAGCCCCAGCATTTT.

J is TRBJ1-5 and V is TRBV19; D is possibly TRBD1 (6 bases). V dropped 7 bases and J dropped 3 bases, with 13 bases sitting between them. This CDR3 spans 14 amino acids. Germline lookup yields CDR1 LNHDA and CDR2 SQIVND (reference sequence). The CDR3 sequence is CASNAGGTNQPQHF. In nucleotides, the CDR3 is TGTGCCAGTAACGCCGGGGGCACCAATCAGCCCCAGCATTTT.

The rearrangement links TRBV19 to TRBJ2-7; 7 bases agree with TRBD1. The CDR3 is 12 amino acids. Germline loops: CDR1 LNHDA, CDR2 SQIVND (reference sequence). The V and J ends lost 8 bases and 6 bases, in that order; junction bases with no gene match: 7. The CDR3 sequence: CASGLQGTEQYF. The CDR3, as DNA: TGTGCCAGTGGATTACAGGGGACCGAGCAGTACTTC.

The chain uses TRBV29-1 and TRBJ2-2; D possibly corresponds to TRBD1 (6 bases). Deletions cut 4 bases from V and 1 base from J, with 7 bases between. This CDR3 is 13 amino acids long. Germline-derived CDR1 and CDR2 are SQVTM and ANQGSEA. The chain's CDR3 is CSVARGNTGELFF. In nucleotides, the CDR3 is TGCAGCGTTGCCAGGGGGAACACCGGGGAGCTGTTTTTT.

V usage is TRBV4-2 and J usage is TRBJ2-1, with TRBD2 matching over 13 bases. CDR1 and CDR2 from the germline V gene are LGHNA and YNFKEQ. V shed 3 bases, J shed 6 bases, and the junction held 5 bases outside the gene matches. The CDR3 covers 16 residues. In nucleotides, the CDR3 is TGTGCCAGCAGCCACCAACTAGCGGGGGGGTCCAATGAGCAGTTCTTC. This gives the protein CASSHQLAGGSNEQFF.

The V call is TRBV7-3, the J call TRBJ2-1; D gene unclear. There are 15 residues in the CDR3. V gave up 1 base and J gave up 10 bases, with 17 bases separating them. Germline values: CDR1 SGHTA, CDR2 FQGTGA. The CDR3 is CASSLRPGLSAEQFF. The CDR3 region has the DNA TGTGCCAGCAGCTTAAGACCGGGCCTTTCCGCGGAGCAGTTCTTC.

This chain joins TRBV20-1 and TRBJ1-5; D possibly corresponds to TRBD1 (5 bases). The CDR3 is 17 amino acids. In germline, CDR1 is DFQATT, CDR2 SNEGSKA (reference sequence). Trimming stripped 2 bases from V and 0 bases from J, with 17 bases between. The CDR3 DNA sequence: TGCAGTGCTAGAAGGACACTTCAAGACCATAGCAATCAGCCCCAGCATTTT. This codes for CSARRTLQDHSNQPQHF.

This chain links TRBV14 with TRBJ2-1; D is ambiguous. The CDR3 is made up of 11 amino acids. Trimming pared 5 bases from V and 8 bases from J, leaving 7 bases between. Germline V lookup: CDR1 SGHDN, CDR2 FVKESK. The CDR3 sequence: CASSARDEQFF. CDR3 nucleotide sequence: TGTGCCAGCAGCGCCCGTGATGAGCAGTTCTTC.

V is TRBV7-8 and J is TRBJ1-2, with D possibly being TRBD1 (6 bases). The CDR3 loop spans 15 amino acids. Trimming left V 5 bases short and J 0 bases short, with 13 bases between. Germline CDR1 SGHVS, CDR2 FQNEAQ. CDR3 region: CASSQEGVANYGYTF. The CDR3 DNA sequence: TGTGCCAGCAGCCAAGAGGGGGTAGCTAACTATGGCTACACCTTC.

The chain combines TRBV9 with TRBJ1-2, with 9 bases lining up with TRBD1. With V trimmed by 3 bases and J by 6 bases, 15 bases remained unmatched. The germline V gene encodes CDR1 SGDLS and CDR2 YYNGEE. The CDR3 is 17 amino acids. CDR3 in amino acids: CASSAVPGQGEEHGYTF. CDR3 DNA: TGTGCCAGCAGCGCCGTCCCGGGACAGGGCGAGGAGCATGGCTACACCTTC.